The 8 T cell receptor beta chains below come from one sample, sequenced in a study of blood T cell repertoires in COVID-19. Method: immunoSEQ multiplex PCR; TCRdb's copy keeps in-frame clones and lacks some. The sample has roughly 250,000 clones; about 84% are singletons. Sequenced material: PBMCs or T cells enriched from blood (not recorded which). The receptors shown here come from a woman aged 50 to 65 who had recovered from COVID-19.

This clone was counted ten times or more. The rearrangement uses TRBV2 and TRBJ1-5, with TRBD1 matching 9 bases. The CDR3 is made up of 14 amino acids. Germline V lookup: CDR1 SNHLY, CDR2 FYNNEI. The trim removed 8 bases at V and 5 bases at J, leaving 7 bases unmatched. The CDR3 DNA sequence: TGTGCCAGCCGGGACAGGGAGTTCCATCAGCCCCAGCATTTT. Its protein product is CASRDREFHQPQHF.

The rearrangement links TRBV2 to TRBJ1-5; TRBD1 aligns across 11 bases. CDR1 SNHLY and CDR2 FYNNEI come from the germline V gene. CDR3 length equals 14 residues. Trimming at V came to 9 bases and at J to 2 bases, leaving 3 bases not matched to a gene. The CDR3: CASRDRGGNQPQHF. CDR3 sequence (DNA): TGTGCCAGTCGGGACAGGGGGGGCAATCAGCCCCAGCATTTT.

This chain joins TRBV9 and TRBJ2-3, with D maybe TRBD2 (5 bases). The V end was cut by 0 bases, the J end by 4 bases, with 12 bases between. CDR1 is SGDLS and CDR2 is YYNGEE in the germline V gene. The CDR3 consists of 15 residues. The CDR3 sequence: CASSVGLARPDTQYF. The CDR3 nucleotides are TGTGCCAGCAGCGTAGGTCTAGCCCGTCCAGATACGCAGTATTTT.

V usage is TRBV14 and J usage is TRBJ2-3; 10 nucleotides agree with TRBD2. In germline, CDR1 is SGHDN, CDR2 FVKESK. The V and J ends lost 1 base and 6 bases, in that order; junction bases with no gene match: 13. CDR3 length: 18 residues. CDR3 loop: CASSQVWASGSSRDTQYF. Here the CDR3 DNA reads TGTGCCAGCAGCCAAGTCTGGGCTAGCGGGAGTAGCAGGGATACGCAGTATTTT.

This CDR3 is CASSYRGGSYGYTF. The CDR3 DNA reads TGTGCCAGCAGTTACAGAGGGGGCAGCTATGGCTACACCTTC. The rearrangement joins TRBV6-5 to TRBJ1-2; 7 bases fit TRBD1. The germline V gene has CDR1 MNHEY and CDR2 SVGAGI. The CDR3 extends over 14 amino acids. The V gene end was trimmed by 2 bases and the J gene end by 4 bases; junction bases not matched to a gene: 4.

The chain is built from TRBV4-1 and TRBJ1-2, with TRBD1 matching over 8 bases. Germline V gene sequence: CDR1 MGHRA, CDR2 YSYEKL. The ends lost 1 base at V and 7 bases at J; junction bases unmatched: 5. The CDR3 extends over 14 amino acids. The CDR3 is CASSQGTGWVGYTF. The CDR3 DNA follows: TGCGCCAGCAGCCAAGGGACAGGGTGGGTTGGCTACACCTTC.

This clone has a handful of counts. This sequence joins TRBV6-5 and TRBJ1-2; TRBD1 agrees at 10 bases. CDR1 and CDR2 (germline): MNHEY, SVGAGI. The CDR3 extends over 15 amino acids. Trimming removed 4 bases from V and 5 bases from J; junction bases left unmatched: 7. For the CDR3, the DNA is TGTGCCAGCAGTTCCCGGGACAGGGGCACTTATGGCTACACCTTC. Encoded protein: CASSSRDRGTYGYTF.

The chain links TRBV18 to TRBJ2-5, with 7 bases identical to TRBD1. Per germline, CDR1 KGHSH and CDR2 LQKENI. This CDR3 contains 16 residues. Trimming took 3 bases from V and 4 from J; bases not matched to a gene: 11. As DNA, the CDR3 is TGTGCCAGCTCACCGCCGGGACAGAGACCCGGAGAGACCCAGTACTTC. This encodes CASSPPGQRPGETQYF.